This is a list of T cell receptor beta chains from one sample in a study of blood T cells in healthy people across ages. TCRdb re-called the 5' RACE reads with MiXCR, one entry per CDR3 protein. The data contain approximately 800,000 distinct CDR3 sequences, just over 55% of them singletons. The sequenced sample consisted of blood. Receptors originate from a man in his forties in good health. Each CDR3 is given with its conserved first and last residue. Fields, in order: V gene, J gene, D gene, clone size, CDR3 protein, CDR3 DNA. The D gene is left open where the match is weak. A row's size may be missing; if present it is once, few, many or a size class.

TRBV7-2,TRBJ2-3,TRBD2,-,CASSLLGTSPSPTQYF,TGTGCCAGCAGCCTCTTAGGGACTAGCCCCTCCCCTACGCAGTATTTT
TRBV3-1,TRBJ1-6,-,-,CASSQLEGVSPLHF,TGTGCCAGCAGCCAATTAGAGGGGGTCTCACCCCTCCACTTT
TRBV20-1,TRBJ2-1,-,-,CSARPPGGGYNEQFF,TGCAGTGCAAGACCCCCAGGCGGTGGCTACAATGAGCAGTTCTTC
TRBV5-1,TRBJ2-1,-,-,CASSLDGGNEQFF,TGCGCCAGCAGCTTGGATGGGGGCAATGAGCAGTTCTTC
TRBV7-9,TRBJ2-2,TRBD2,-,CASSFWLAGSTGELFF,TGTGCCAGCAGCTTCTGGCTAGCGGGTAGCACCGGGGAGCTGTTTTTT
TRBV7-6,TRBJ2-6,-,-,CASSSTGFGANVLTF,TGTGCCAGCAGCTCTACAGGGTTTGGGGCCAACGTCCTGACTTTC
TRBV12-3/TRBV12-4,TRBJ2-3,-,-,CASSFPGLSTDTQYF,TGTGCCAGCAGTTTCCCAGGGTTGAGCACAGATACGCAGTATTTT
TRBV3-1,TRBJ2-2,-,-,CASSSRVPGELFF,TGTGCCAGCAGCTCCAGGGTACCCGGGGAGCTGTTTTTT
TRBV12-3/TRBV12-4,TRBJ2-3,-,-,CASSGAGTDTQYF,TGTGCCAGCAGTGGAGCAGGAACAGATACGCAGTATTTT
TRBV28,TRBJ2-4,TRBD1,-,CASLESGTGKNIQYF,TGTGCCAGCCTTGAATCCGGGACAGGAAAAAACATTCAGTACTTC
TRBV2,TRBJ1-2,-,few,CASSEGRSYGYTF,TGTGCCAGCAGTGAAGGAAGGTCCTATGGCTACACCTTC
TRBV20-1,TRBJ2-1,TRBD2,-,CSASTSGANEQFF,TGCAGTGCTTCGACTAGCGGGGCCAATGAGCAGTTCTTC
TRBV9,TRBJ2-1,TRBD2,-,CASEGGPGEQFF,TGTGCCAGCGAGGGAGGGCCGGGTGAGCAGTTCTTC
TRBV4-2,TRBJ1-2,-,-,CASSQDYPGEGYTF,TGTGCCAGCAGCCAAGATTACCCTGGGGAGGGCTACACCTTC
TRBV28,TRBJ2-7,-,few,CASSTGTSHSRAGYEQYF,TGTGCCAGCAGTACCGGGACATCCCACTCTAGGGCAGGCTACGAGCAGTACTTC